Below are 27 T cell receptor beta chains sequenced from a single sample in a study of cytomegalovirus exposure and HLA in healthy donors. The PCR ran on 60 Vbeta and 13 Jbeta primers. Profiled with immunoSEQ multiplex PCR; TCRdb holds only in-frame clones, not every one. The sample has around 76,000 clones; the top ten hold approximately 1.4%. The sample taken for sequencing was PBMCs. The receptors were gathered from a woman aged 55-69 years in good health and CMV-seronegative.

The rearrangement links TRBV27 to TRBJ2-7; 13 nucleotides match TRBD2. Germline trimming cut 3 bases from V and 6 bases from J; bases unmatched to any gene: 8. The CDR3 spans 16 residues. CDR1 is MNHEY, CDR2 SMNVEV, per germline (reference sequence). The CDR3, as DNA: TGTGCCAGCAGTTTCCCCGGACTAGCGGGAGTGATCGAGCAGTACTTC. As protein: CASSFPGLAGVIEQYF.

The chain uses TRBV5-1 and TRBJ2-3, with TRBD2 matching over 10 bases. The CDR3 totals 18 residues. V lost 1 base to trimming and J lost 5 bases; unmatched junction nucleotides: 13. Germline assignment: CDR1 SGHRS and CDR2 YFSETQ. CDR3 in amino acids: CASSLLVIAGGVGDTQYF. Written as DNA, the CDR3 is TGCGCCAGCAGCTTGTTGGTAATAGCGGGAGGAGTTGGAGATACGCAGTATTTT.

In regard to this clone: This same CDR3 is encoded by further DNA sequences in the sample. This sequence joins TRBV6-6 and TRBJ1-2, with TRBD1 matching over 7 bases. V dropped 5 bases and J dropped 2; count of bases not matched to a gene: 2. This CDR3 has 13 amino acids. Per germline, CDR1 MNHNY and CDR2 SVGAGI (reference sequence). The CDR3 sequence: CASSQTGNYGYTF. In DNA, the CDR3 is TGTGCCAGCAGTCAGACAGGGAACTATGGCTACACCTTC.

The chain couples TRBV18 to TRBJ2-7; D gene uncertain. Trimming took off 2 bases at V and 5 bases at J, with 19 bases between the two ends. The CDR3 runs to 16 residues. CDR1 KGHSH and CDR2 LQKENI come from the germline V gene. CDR3 residues: CASSPFVSGNSDEQYF. DNA for the CDR3: TGTGCCAGCTCACCATTTGTTTCCGGAAACAGTGACGAGCAGTACTTC.

The chain is built from TRBV19 and TRBJ1-1; the D gene is possibly TRBD1 (6 bases). Germline CDR1 and CDR2: LNHDA and SQIVND (reference sequence). Deletions cut 3 bases from V and 6 bases from J, with 17 bases between. The length of the CDR3 is 15 residues. The CDR3 loop reads CASSISVARGAEAFF. The CDR3, as DNA: TGTGCCAGTAGTATTAGTGTAGCCAGGGGAGCTGAAGCTTTCTTT.

The rearrangement links TRBV28 to TRBJ2-2; D perhaps matches TRBD2 (6 bases). V gave up 3 bases and J gave up 2 bases, with 10 bases separating them. Germline V gene lookup returns CDR1 MDHEN and CDR2 SYDVKM. The CDR3 spans 15 residues. The CDR3 here is CASSFPGENTGELFF. The DNA for the CDR3 is TGTGCCAGCAGTTTCCCGGGAGAAAACACCGGGGAGCTGTTTTTT. Filled out from reference TRBV28 and TRBJ2-2, the complete variable domain reads DVKVTQSSRYLVKRTGEKVFLECVQDMDHENMFWYRQDPGLGLRLIYFSYDVKMKEKGDIPEGYSVSREKKERFSLILESASTNQTSMYLCASSFPGENTGELFFGEGSRLTVL.

The V call is TRBV11-2, the J call TRBJ1-2; possible D gene TRBD1, 5 bases. V lost 1 base and J lost 0, with 6 bases in between. Germline V lookup: CDR1 SGHAT, CDR2 FQNNGV. The CDR3 runs to 14 residues. As DNA, the CDR3 is TGTGCCAGCAGCTTAGCGACAGCTAACTATGGCTACACCTTC. Protein: CASSLATANYGYTF.

The V and J genes are TRBV28 and TRBJ1-1, with D perhaps TRBD1 (5 bases). V dropped 6 bases and J dropped 5 bases, with 22 bases sitting between them. The CDR3 runs 16 residues. The germline V gene encodes CDR1 MDHEN and CDR2 SYDVKM. CDR3 in DNA: TGTGCCAGCAGCCTAACCCGGACAAGTTCCCGAACTGAAGCTTTCTTT. Translating gives CASSLTRTSSRTEAFF. Looking up the rest from reference TRBV28 and TRBJ1-1 gives the full variable domain: DVKVTQSSRYLVKRTGEKVFLECVQDMDHENMFWYRQDPGLGLRLIYFSYDVKMKEKGDIPEGYSVSREKKERFSLILESASTNQTSMYLCASSLTRTSSRTEAFFGQGTRLTVV.

The chain carries TRBV28 and TRBJ2-7, with 12 bases identical to TRBD1. Germline assignment: CDR1 MDHEN and CDR2 SYDVKM. V lost 5 bases, J lost 7 bases, and 12 bases stayed unmatched. This CDR3 is 16 amino acids long. DNA for the CDR3: TGTGCCAGCAGTCTGACGTCGGGACAGGGGGCTCAGGAGCAGTACTTC. The encoded protein is CASSLTSGQGAQEQYF.

The rearrangement links TRBV2 to TRBJ2-3; D might be TRBD1 (6 bases). V lost 4 bases, J lost 3 bases, and 11 bases lay in between. The length of the CDR3 is 14 residues. CDR1 is SNHLY, CDR2 FYNNEI, per germline. This CDR3 is CASSAGQQTDTQYF. CDR3 DNA: TGTGCCAGCAGTGCCGGACAGCAGACAGATACGCAGTATTTT. Together with reference TRBV2 and TRBJ2-3, the CDR3 gives the full variable domain: EPEVTQTPSHQVTQMGQEVILRCVPISNHLYFYWYRQILGQKVEFLVSFYNNEISEKSEIFDDQFSVERPDGSNFTLKIRSTKLEDSAMYFCASSAGQQTDTQYFGPGTRLTVL.

The gene calls are TRBV7-6 and TRBJ1-1; D is ambiguous. The CDR3 has 14 residues. The ends were cut back, 5 bases at V and 1 base at J, with 11 bases in the middle. Germline CDR1 SGHVS, CDR2 FNYEAQ. CDR3 nucleotides: TGTGCCAGCAGCCCCAGACACGCGAACACTGAAGCTTTCTTT. It encodes CASSPRHANTEAFF.

The chain has TRBV28 and TRBJ2-2, with D tentatively TRBD2 (6 bases). Germline-derived CDR1 and CDR2 are MDHEN and SYDVKM. V was shortened by 6 bases and J by 3 bases, with 14 bases between the two germline ends. The CDR3 has 15 amino acids. The CDR3 is CASSSGGPYTGELFF. The CDR3, as DNA: TGTGCCAGCAGCTCTGGAGGGCCTTACACCGGGGAGCTGTTTTTT.

The chain is built from TRBV7-6 and TRBJ2-7; TRBD2 matches at 9 bases. Germline V gene sequence: CDR1 SGHVS, CDR2 FNYEAQ. CDR3 size: 16 residues. V was clipped by 1 base and J by 3 bases; unmatched bases: 7. CDR3 bases: TGTGCCAGCAGCTTAGAGGCGGTAGCGGGAGTCTACGAGCAGTACTTC. This gives the protein CASSLEAVAGVYEQYF.

The V call is TRBV9, the J call TRBJ2-7; D is possibly TRBD2 (5 bases). Between the trimmed V and J ends, which lost 0 bases and 10 bases, there was a span of 14 bases. Germline values: CDR1 SGDLS, CDR2 YYNGEE. The CDR3 sequence is 13 residues long. CDR3 sequence reads: CASSVESSRTQYF. The CDR3 DNA is TGTGCCAGCAGCGTAGAGTCTAGCCGAACCCAGTACTTC.

This chain links TRBV2 with TRBJ2-2; the match to TRBD2 covers 8 bases. Germline CDR1 is SNHLY and CDR2 is FYNNEI. The CDR3 covers 16 residues. After removal of 4 bases from V and 3 bases from J, the junction contained 7 bases not matched to a gene. The CDR3 coding sequence is TGTGCCAGCAGTGTAGGAGCGGGAGTTTACACCGGGGAGCTGTTTTTT. It specifies CASSVGAGVYTGELFF.

V usage is TRBV7-2 and J usage is TRBJ2-3; no firm D call. This CDR3 contains 14 residues. With 7 bases removed from V and 2 bases from J, the gap between germline ends came to 13 bases. CDR1 and CDR2 (germline): SGHTA, FQGNSA. In DNA form, the CDR3 reads TGTGCCAGCACCCGAAGAGGTTCCACAGATACGCAGTATTTT. The encoded protein is CASTRRGSTDTQYF.

The V call is TRBV28, the J call TRBJ2-1, with 9 bases identical to TRBD2. The CDR3 extends over 16 amino acids. Germline CDR1 reads MDHEN; CDR2 reads SYDVKM. Germline trimming cut 7 bases from V and 2 bases from J; bases unmatched to any gene: 9. The CDR3: CASNLGTSLAYNEQFF. The CDR3 DNA reads as TGTGCCAGCAACCTAGGGACTAGCCTAGCCTACAATGAGCAGTTCTTC.

This sequence joins TRBV6-5 and TRBJ2-1; D is unclear. This CDR3 comprises 11 residues. Germline CDR1 reads MNHEY; CDR2 reads SVGAGI. The ends were cut back, 4 bases at V and 16 bases at J, with 14 bases in the middle. The CDR3 DNA is TGTGCCAGCAGTTCCGCTTCGGTAGATTTCTTC. Encoded protein: CASSSASVDFF.

The rearrangement joins TRBV11-3 to TRBJ2-3; TRBD2 matches at 10 bases. CDR1 SGHNT and CDR2 YENEEA come from the germline V gene. This CDR3 region has 15 residues. V shed 3 bases and J 5 bases; nucleotides not matched to a gene: 5. The CDR3 loop is CASSLSSGSGDTQYF. DNA for the CDR3: TGTGCCAGCAGCTTGTCTAGCGGGAGTGGAGATACGCAGTATTTT.

The rearrangement links TRBV19 to TRBJ1-3; 7 bases are a match to TRBD1. The V and J ends lost 6 bases and 2 bases, in that order; junction bases with no gene match: 7. In germline, CDR1 is LNHDA, CDR2 SQIVND (reference sequence). The CDR3 runs 15 residues. In nucleotides, the CDR3 is TGTGCCAGTAGAAATGAGGGGGCTCCTGGAAACACCATATATTTT. This gives the protein CASRNEGAPGNTIYF.

The genes are TRBV7-8 and TRBJ2-7, with unresolved D. V was clipped by 3 bases and J by 4 bases, with 16 bases between them. The germline V gene encodes CDR1 SGHVS and CDR2 FQNEAQ. CDR3 size: 15 residues. CDR3 DNA sequence: TGTGCCAGCAGCTTTTCCCCGCCGGGTCGGTACGAGCAGTACTTC. Residues: CASSFSPPGRYEQYF.

The CDR3 loop is CASSFSGSTTREQYF. In nucleotides, the CDR3 is TGTGCCAGCAGCTTTAGCGGGAGTACCACTCGGGAGCAGTACTTC. This rearrangement joins TRBV11-3 to TRBJ2-7; 9 positions match TRBD2. CDR3 length equals 15 residues. The trim removed 3 bases at V and 7 bases at J, leaving 10 bases unmatched. Germline-derived CDR1 and CDR2 are SGHNT and YENEEA.

The chain is built from TRBV28 and TRBJ1-2, with D possibly matching TRBD1 (6 bases). The V gene lost 6 bases and the J gene lost 10 bases, with 18 bases spanning the gap. There are 13 residues in the CDR3. CDR1 and CDR2 (germline): MDHEN, SYDVKM. This CDR3 reads CASRTSGQIYYTF. The CDR3 nucleotides are TGTGCCAGCAGAACCAGCGGACAGATCTACTACACCTTC.

The genes are TRBV28 and TRBJ2-3, with 11 bases matching TRBD2. Germline trimming cut 5 bases from V and 2 bases from J; bases unmatched to any gene: 12. The CDR3 is 18 amino acids. Per germline, CDR1 MDHEN and CDR2 SYDVKM. CDR3 bases: TGTGCCAGCAGTACCTACACCGGGACTAGCGGAAACACAGATACGCAGTATTTT. It translates to CASSTYTGTSGNTDTQYF. Supplemented by reference TRBV28 and TRBJ2-3, the full variable domain reads DVKVTQSSRYLVKRTGEKVFLECVQDMDHENMFWYRQDPGLGLRLIYFSYDVKMKEKGDIPEGYSVSREKKERFSLILESASTNQTSMYLCASSTYTGTSGNTDTQYFGPGTRLTVL.

The rearrangement links TRBV9 to TRBJ2-7; 8 bases are a match to TRBD1. V trimming: 4 bases; J trimming: 3 bases; junction bases outside the gene matches: 6. The CDR3 runs to 14 residues. In germline, CDR1 is SGDLS, CDR2 YYNGEE. The CDR3 DNA sequence: TGTGCCAGCAGCCCTCGACAGGGGATCTACGAGCAGTACTTC. This encodes CASSPRQGIYEQYF.

This chain connects TRBV4-2 to TRBJ2-5, with TRBD1 identical over 7 bases. Germline CDR1 reads LGHNA; CDR2 reads YNFKEQ. CDR3 size: 15 residues. J lost 2 bases, V lost 5 bases, and 8 bases had no gene match. The CDR3 DNA reads TGTGCCAGCAGCGAAGTGGGACAGACACAAGAGACCCAGTACTTC. This encodes CASSEVGQTQETQYF.

The chain uses TRBV5-6 and TRBJ1-1; D unresolved. CDR1 is SGHDT and CDR2 is YYEEEE in the germline V gene. CDR3 length equals 17 residues. V lost 2 bases, J lost 3 bases, and 20 bases lay in between. The CDR3: CASSFRHVTTPHTEAFF. CDR3 DNA sequence: TGTGCCAGCAGCTTTCGACACGTGACGACGCCCCACACTGAAGCTTTCTTT.